The clone carrying this T cell receptor beta chain was counted many times. This sample was included in a study of identical twins. TCRdb re-called the 5' RACE reads with MiXCR, one entry per CDR3 protein. The sample records 220,000 or so distinct CDR3 sequences, about 7% being singletons. The CDR3 has 21 amino acids. V was clipped by 6 bases and J by 0 bases; unmatched bases: 22. Per germline, CDR1 MDHEN and CDR2 SYDVKM. The sample was also linked to a second study, of yellow fever vaccine responses in identical twins.

V usage is TRBV28 and J usage is TRBJ2-1; TRBD2 matches at 8 bases. The TCR originated in a woman aged 18-29 years in good health. The sample taken for sequencing was memory (CD45RO+) T cells sorted from blood. CDR3 loop: CASSKTPPGLVGRSSYNEQFF. As DNA, the CDR3 is TGTGCCAGCAGCAAGACACCCCCGGGACTAGTCGGCCGAAGCTCCTACAATGAGCAGTTCTTC. The whole variable domain, filled in from reference TRBV28 and TRBJ2-1, reads DVKVTQSSRYLVKRTGEKVFLECVQDMDHENMFWYRQDPGLGLRLIYFSYDVKMKEKGDIPEGYSVSREKKERFSLILESASTNQTSMYLCASSKTPPGLVGRSSYNEQFFGPGTRLTVL.